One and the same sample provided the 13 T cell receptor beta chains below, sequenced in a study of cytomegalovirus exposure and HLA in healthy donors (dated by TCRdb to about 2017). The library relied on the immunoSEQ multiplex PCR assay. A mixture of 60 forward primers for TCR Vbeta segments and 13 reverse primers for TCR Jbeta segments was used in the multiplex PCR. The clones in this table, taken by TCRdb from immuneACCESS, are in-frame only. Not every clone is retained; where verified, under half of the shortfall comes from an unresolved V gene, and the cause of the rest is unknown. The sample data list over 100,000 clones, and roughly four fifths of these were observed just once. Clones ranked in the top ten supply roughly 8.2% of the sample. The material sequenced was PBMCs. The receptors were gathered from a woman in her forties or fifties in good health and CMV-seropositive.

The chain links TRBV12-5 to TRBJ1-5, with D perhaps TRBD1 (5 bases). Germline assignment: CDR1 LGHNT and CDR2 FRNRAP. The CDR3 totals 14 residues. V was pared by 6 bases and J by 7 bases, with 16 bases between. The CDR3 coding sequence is TGTGCTAGTGGGACACAGGTTTGGTGGCAGCCCCAGCATTTT. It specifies CASGTQVWWQPQHF.

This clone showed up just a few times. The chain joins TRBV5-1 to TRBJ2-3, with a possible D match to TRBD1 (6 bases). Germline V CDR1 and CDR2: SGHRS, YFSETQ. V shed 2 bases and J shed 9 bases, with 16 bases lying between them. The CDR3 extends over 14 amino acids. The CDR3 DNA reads TGCGCCAGCAGCTTCGGACAGTGGGAAACGACGCAGTATTTT. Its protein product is CASSFGQWETTQYF.

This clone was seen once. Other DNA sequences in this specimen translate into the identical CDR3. CDR3 DNA sequence: TGTGCCAGCAGGCGGACTAGCGGGAGGTTAGATACGCAGTATTTT. It yields the protein CASRRTSGRLDTQYF. V and J are TRBV6-5 and TRBJ2-3; 14 bases fit TRBD2. Trimming cost V 6 bases and J 5 bases; bases outside gene matches: 4. The CDR3 covers 15 residues. Germline CDR1 MNHEY, CDR2 SVGAGI.

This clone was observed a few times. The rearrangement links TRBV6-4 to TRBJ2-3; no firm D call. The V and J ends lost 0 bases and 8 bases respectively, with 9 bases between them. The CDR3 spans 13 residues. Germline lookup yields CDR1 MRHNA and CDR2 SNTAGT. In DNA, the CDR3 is TGTGCCAGCAGTGACTCCCTTGGCACTACGCAGTATTTT. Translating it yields CASSDSLGTTQYF.

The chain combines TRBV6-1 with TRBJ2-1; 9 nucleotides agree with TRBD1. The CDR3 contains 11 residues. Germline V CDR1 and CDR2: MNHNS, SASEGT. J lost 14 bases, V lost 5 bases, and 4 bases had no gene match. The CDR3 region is CASSRQGGKFF. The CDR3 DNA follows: TGTGCCAGCAGTCGACAGGGGGGAAAGTTCTTC.

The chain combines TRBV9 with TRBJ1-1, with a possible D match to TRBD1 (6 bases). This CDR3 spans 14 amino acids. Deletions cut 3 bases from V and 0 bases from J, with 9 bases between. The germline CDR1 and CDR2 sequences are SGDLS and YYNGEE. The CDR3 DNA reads TGTGCCAGCAGCGCAGGGGCCTTGAACACTGAAGCTTTCTTT. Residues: CASSAGALNTEAFF.

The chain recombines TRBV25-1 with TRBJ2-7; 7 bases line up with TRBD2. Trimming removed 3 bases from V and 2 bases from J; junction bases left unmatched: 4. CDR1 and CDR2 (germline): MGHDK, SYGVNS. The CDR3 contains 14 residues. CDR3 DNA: TGTGCCAGCAGTGATTCACTAGCGACCTACGAGCAGTACTTC. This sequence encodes CASSDSLATYEQYF.

The CDR3 coding sequence is TGTGCCAGCAGTTCCTCTAGCACAGATACGCAGTATTTT. Its translation is CASSSSSTDTQYF. The gene calls are TRBV28 and TRBJ2-3, with D uncertain. This CDR3 has 13 amino acids. Deletions cut 4 bases from V and 0 bases from J, with 5 bases between. CDR1 MDHEN and CDR2 SYDVKM come from the germline V gene.

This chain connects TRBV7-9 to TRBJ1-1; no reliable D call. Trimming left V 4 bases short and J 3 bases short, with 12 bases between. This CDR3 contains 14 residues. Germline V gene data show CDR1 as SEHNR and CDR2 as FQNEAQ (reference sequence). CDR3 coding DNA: TGTGCCAGCAGCTCGCGGGCCGGGGACACTGAAGCTTTCTTT. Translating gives CASSSRAGDTEAFF.

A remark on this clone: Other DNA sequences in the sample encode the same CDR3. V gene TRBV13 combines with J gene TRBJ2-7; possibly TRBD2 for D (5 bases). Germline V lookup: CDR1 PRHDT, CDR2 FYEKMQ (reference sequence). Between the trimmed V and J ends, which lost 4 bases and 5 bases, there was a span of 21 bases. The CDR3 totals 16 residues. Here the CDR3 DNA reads TGTGCCAGCAGCTCGCGGGCTCCACGCCACCCCCACGAGCAGTACTTC. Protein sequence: CASSSRAPRHPHEQYF.

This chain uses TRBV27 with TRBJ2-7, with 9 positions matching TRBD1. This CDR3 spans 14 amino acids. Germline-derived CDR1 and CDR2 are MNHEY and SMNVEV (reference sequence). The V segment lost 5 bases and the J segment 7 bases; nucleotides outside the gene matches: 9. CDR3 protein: CASSPGQGRREQYF. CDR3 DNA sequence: TGTGCCAGCAGTCCGGGACAGGGCCGTAGGGAGCAGTACTTC.

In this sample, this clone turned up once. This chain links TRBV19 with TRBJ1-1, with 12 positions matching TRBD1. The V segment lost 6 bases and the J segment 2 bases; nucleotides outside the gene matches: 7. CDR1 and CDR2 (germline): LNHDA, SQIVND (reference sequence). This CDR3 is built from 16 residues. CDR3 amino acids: CASRPGTGGPNTEAFF. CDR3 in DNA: TGTGCCAGTAGACCCGGGACAGGGGGCCCCAACACTGAAGCTTTCTTT.

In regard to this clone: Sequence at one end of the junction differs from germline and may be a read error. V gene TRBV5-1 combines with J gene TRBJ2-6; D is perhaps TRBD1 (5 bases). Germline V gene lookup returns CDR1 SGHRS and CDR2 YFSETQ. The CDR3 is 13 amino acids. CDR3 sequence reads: CASTQSGANGLTF. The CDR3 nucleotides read TGCGCCAGCACACAATCTGGGGCCAACGGCCTGACTTTC. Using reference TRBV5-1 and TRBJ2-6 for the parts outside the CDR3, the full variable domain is KAGVTQTPRYLIKTRGQQVTLSCSPISGHRSVSWYQQTPGQGLQFLFEYFSETQRNKGNFPGRFSGRQFSNSRSEMNVSTLELGDSALYLCASTQSGANGLTFGAGSRLTVL.